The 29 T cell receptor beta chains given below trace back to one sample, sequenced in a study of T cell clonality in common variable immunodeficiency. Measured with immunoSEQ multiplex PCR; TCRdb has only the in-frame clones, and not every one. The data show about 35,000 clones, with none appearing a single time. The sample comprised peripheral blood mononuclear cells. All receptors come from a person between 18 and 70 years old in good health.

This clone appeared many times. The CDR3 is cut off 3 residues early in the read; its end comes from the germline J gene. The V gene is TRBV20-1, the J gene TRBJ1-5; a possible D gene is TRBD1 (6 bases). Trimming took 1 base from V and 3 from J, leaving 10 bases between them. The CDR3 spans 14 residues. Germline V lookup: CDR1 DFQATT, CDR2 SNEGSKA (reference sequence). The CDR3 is CSARGGGLNQPQHF. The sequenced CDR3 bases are TGCAGTGCTAGAGGCGGGGGGCTCAATCAGCCC.

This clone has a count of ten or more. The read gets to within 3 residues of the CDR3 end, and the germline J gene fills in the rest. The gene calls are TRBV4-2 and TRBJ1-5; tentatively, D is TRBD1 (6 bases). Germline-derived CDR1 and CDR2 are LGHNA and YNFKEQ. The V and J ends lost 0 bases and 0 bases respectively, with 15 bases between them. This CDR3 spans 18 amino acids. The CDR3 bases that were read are TGTGCCAGCAGCCAAGAAGGACAGCTCGGGAATAGCAATCAGCCC. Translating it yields CASSQEGQLGNSNQP. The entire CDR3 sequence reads CASSQEGQLGNSNQPQHF.

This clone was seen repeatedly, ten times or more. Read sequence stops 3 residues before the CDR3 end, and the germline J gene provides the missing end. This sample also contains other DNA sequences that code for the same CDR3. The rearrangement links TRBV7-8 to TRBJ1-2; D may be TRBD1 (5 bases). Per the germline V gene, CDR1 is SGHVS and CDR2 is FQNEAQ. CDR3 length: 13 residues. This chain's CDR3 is CASSLVQGGGYTF. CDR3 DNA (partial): TGTGCCAGCAGCTTAGTCCAGGGCGGAGGC.

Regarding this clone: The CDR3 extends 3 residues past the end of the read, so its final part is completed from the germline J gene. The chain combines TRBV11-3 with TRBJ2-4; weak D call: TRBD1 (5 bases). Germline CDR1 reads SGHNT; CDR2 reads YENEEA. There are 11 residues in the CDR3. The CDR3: CASSLQGGQYF. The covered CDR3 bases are TGTGCCAGCAGCTTACAGGGCGGT.

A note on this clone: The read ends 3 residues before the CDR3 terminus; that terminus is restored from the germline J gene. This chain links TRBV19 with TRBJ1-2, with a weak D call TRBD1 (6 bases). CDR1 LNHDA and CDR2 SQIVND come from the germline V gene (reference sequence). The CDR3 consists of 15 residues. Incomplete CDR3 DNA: TGTGCCAGTAGTATCGCTGCGGGACAAAACTACGAC. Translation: CASSIAAGQNYD. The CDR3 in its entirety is CASSIAAGQNYDYTF.

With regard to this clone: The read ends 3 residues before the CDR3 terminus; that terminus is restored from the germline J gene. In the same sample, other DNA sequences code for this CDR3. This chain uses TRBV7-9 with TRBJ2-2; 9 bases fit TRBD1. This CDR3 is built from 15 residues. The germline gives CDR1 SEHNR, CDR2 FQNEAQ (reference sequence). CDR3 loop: CSSSRDRAYEGELFF. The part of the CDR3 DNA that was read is TGTTCTAGCAGCCGGGACAGGGCGTACGAAGGGGAG.

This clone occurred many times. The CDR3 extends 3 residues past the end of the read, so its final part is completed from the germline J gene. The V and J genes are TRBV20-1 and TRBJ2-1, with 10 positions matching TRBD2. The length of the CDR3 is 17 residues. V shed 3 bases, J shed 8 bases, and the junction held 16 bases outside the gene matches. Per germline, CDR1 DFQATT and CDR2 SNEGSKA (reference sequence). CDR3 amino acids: CSASQLEEREGLDEQFF. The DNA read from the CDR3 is TGCAGTGCTAGTCAACTCGAGGAGCGGGAGGGCCTGGATGAG.

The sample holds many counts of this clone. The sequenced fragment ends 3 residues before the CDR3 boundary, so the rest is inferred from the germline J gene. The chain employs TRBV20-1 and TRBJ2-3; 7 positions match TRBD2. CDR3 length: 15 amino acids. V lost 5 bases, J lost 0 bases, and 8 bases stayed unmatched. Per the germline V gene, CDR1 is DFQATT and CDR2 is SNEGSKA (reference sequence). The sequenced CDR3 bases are TGCAGTGCTGGTATAGGGACTACTAGCACAGATACG. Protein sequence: CSAGIGTTSTDT. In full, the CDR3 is CSAGIGTTSTDTQYF.

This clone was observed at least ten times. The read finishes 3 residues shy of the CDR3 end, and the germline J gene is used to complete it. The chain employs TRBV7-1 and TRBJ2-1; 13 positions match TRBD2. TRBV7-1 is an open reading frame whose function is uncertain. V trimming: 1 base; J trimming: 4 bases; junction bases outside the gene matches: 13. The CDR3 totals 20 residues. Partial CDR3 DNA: TGTGCCAGCAGCTCAGGCGCCGGGACTAGCGGGGAGGGCTTATACAATGAG. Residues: CASSSGAGTSGEGLYNE. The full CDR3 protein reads CASSSGAGTSGEGLYNEQFF.

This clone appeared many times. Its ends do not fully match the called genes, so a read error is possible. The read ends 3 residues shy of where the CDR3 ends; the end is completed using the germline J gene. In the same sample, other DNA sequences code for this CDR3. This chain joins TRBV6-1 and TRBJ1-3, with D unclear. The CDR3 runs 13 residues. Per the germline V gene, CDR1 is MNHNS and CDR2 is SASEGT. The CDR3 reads CASSEKERDTIYF. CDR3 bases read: TGTGCCAGTAGTGAAAAGGAGAGGGACACC.

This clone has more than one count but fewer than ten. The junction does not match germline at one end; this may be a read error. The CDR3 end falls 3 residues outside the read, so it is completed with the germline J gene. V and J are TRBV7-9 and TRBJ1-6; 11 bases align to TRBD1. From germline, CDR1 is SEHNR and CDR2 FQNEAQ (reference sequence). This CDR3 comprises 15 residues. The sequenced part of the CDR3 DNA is TGTGCCAGCAGTTTACCGGGACAGGGGGATTCATCC. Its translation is CASSLPGQGDSS. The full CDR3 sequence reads CASSLPGQGDSSLHF.

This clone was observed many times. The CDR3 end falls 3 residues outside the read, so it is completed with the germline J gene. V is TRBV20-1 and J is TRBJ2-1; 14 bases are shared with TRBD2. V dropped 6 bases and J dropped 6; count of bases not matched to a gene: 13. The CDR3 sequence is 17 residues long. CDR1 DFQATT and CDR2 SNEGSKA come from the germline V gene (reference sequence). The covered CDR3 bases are TGCAGTGCCGAAGAGACTAGCGGGAGGGCCGGCGTCAATGAG. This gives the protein CSAEETSGRAGVNE. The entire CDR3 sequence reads CSAEETSGRAGVNEQFF.

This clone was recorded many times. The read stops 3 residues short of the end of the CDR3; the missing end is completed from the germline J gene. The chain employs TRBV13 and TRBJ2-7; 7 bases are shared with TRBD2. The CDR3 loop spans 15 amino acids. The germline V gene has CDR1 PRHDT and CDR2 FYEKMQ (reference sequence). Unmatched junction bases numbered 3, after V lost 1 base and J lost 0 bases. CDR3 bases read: TGTGCCAGCAGCTTAGAGGGCGGGAGCTCCTACGAG. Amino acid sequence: CASSLEGGSSYE. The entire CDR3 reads CASSLEGGSSYEQYF.

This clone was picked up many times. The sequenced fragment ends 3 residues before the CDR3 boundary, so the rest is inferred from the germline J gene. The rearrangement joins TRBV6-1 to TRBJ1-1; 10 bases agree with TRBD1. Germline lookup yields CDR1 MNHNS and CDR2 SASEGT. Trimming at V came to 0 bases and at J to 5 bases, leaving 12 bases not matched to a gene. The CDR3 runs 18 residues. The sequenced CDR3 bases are TGTGCCAGCAGTGAAGCGCGAGGGCTGGGACAGGGGATAACTGAA. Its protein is CASSEARGLGQGITE. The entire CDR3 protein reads CASSEARGLGQGITEAFF.

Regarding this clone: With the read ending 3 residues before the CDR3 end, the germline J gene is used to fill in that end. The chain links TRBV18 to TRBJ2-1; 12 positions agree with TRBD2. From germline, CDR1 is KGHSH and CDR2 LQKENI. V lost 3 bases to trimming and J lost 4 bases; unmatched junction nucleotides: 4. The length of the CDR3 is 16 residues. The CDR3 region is CASSPMTSGSYNEQFF. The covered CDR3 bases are TGTGCCAGCTCACCGATGACTAGCGGGAGTTACAATGAG.

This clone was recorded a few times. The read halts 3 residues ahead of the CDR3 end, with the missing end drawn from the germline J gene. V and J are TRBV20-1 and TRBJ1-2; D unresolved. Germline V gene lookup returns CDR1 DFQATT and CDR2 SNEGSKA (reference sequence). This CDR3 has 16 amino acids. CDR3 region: CSARGTSGPEAYDYTF. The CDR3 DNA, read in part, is TGCAGTGCTAGAGGGACTAGCGGGCCTGAAGCCTACGAC.

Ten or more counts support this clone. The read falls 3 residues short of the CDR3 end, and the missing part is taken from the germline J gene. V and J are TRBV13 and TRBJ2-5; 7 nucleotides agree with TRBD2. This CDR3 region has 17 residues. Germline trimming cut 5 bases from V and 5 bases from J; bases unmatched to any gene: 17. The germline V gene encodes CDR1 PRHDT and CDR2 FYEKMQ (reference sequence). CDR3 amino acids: CASSPPWAGVHGETQYF. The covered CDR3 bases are TGTGCCAGCAGCCCTCCTTGGGCGGGAGTTCATGGGGAGACC.

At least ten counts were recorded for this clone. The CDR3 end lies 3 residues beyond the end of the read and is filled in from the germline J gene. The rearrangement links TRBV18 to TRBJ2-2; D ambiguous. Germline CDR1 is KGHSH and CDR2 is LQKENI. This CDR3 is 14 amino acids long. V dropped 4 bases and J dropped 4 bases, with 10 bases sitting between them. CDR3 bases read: TGTGCCAGCTCACTTGCACAGTTCACCGGGGAG. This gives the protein CASSLAQFTGE. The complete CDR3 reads CASSLAQFTGELFF. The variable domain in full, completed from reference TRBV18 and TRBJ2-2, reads NAGVMQNPRHLVRRRGQEARLRCSPMKGHSHVYWYRQLPEEGLKFMVYLQKENIIDESGMPKERFSAEFPKEGPSILRIQQVVRGDSAAYFCASSLAQFTGELFFGEGSRLTVL.

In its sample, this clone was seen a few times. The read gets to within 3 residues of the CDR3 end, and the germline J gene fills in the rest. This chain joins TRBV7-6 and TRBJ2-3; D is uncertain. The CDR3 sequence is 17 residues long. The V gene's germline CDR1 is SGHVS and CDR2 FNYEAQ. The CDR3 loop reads CASSLSPPSGGGETQYF. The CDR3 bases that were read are TGTGCCAGCAGCCTAAGCCCCCCGTCGGGTGGTGGAGAGACG.

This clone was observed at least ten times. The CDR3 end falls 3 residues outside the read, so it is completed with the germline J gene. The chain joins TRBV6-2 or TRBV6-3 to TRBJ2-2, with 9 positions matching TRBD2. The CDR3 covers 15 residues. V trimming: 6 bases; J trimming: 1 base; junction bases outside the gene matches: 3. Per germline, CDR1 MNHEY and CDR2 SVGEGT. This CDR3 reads CASSQLAGNTGELFF. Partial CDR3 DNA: TGTGCCAGCAGCCAACTAGCGGGGAACACCGGGGAG.

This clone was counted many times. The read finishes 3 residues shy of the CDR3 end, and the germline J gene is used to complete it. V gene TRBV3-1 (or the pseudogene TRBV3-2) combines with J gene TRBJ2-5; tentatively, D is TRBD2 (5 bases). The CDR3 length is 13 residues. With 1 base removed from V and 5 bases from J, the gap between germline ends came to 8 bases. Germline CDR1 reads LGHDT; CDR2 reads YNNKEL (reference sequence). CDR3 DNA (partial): TGTGCCAGCAGCCAAGTAAGAGGGGAGACC. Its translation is CASSQVRGET. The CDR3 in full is CASSQVRGETQYF.

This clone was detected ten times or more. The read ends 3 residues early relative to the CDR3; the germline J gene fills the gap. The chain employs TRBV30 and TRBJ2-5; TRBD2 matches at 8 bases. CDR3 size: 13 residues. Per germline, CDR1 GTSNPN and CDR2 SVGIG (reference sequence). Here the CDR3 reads CAWSAGTRGTQYF. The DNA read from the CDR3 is TGTGCCTGGAGTGCCGGGACTAGAGGCACC. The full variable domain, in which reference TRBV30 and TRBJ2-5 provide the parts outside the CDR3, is SQTIHQWPATLVQPVGSPLSLECTVEGTSNPNLYWYRQAAGRGLQLLFYSVGIGQISSEVPQNLSASRPQDRQFILSSKKLLLSDSGFYLCAWSAGTRGTQYFGPGTRLLVL.

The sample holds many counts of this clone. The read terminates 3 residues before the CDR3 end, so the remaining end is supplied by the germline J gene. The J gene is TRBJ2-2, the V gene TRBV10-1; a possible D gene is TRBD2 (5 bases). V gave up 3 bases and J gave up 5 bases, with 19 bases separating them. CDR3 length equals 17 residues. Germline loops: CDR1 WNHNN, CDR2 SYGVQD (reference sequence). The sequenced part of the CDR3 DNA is TGCGCCAGCAGTGACCTGGACCGCTCGGCGGGTACCGGGGAG. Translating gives CASSDLDRSAGTGE. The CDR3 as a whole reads CASSDLDRSAGTGELFF.

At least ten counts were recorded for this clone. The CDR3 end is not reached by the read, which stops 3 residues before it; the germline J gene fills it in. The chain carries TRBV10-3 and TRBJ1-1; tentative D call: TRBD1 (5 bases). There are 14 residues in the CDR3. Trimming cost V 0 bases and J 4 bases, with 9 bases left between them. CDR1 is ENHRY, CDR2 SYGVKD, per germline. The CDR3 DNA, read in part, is TGTGCCATCAGTGAGTCTGGAAGGGGCACTGAA. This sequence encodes CAISESGRGTE. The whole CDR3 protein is CAISESGRGTEAFF.

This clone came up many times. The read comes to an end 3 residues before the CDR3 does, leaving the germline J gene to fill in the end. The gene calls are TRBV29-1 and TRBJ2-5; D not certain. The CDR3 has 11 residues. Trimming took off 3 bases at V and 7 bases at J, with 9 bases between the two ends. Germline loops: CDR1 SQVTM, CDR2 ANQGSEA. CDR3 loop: CSVEASRTQYF. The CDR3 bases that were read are TGCAGCGTTGAGGCATCCAGGACC.

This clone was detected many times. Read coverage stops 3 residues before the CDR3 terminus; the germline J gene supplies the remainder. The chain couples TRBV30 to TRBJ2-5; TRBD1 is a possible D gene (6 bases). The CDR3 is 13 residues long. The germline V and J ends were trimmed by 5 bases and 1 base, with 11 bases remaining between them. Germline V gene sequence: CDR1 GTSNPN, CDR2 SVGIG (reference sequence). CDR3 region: CAWSSTGQETQYF. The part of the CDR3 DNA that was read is TGTGCCTGGTCCTCGACAGGCCAAGAGACC.

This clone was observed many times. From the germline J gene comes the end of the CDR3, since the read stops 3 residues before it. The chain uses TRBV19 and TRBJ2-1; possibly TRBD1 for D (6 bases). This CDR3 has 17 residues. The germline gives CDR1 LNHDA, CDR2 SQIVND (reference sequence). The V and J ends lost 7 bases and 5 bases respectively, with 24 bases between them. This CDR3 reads CASNLGARGPYDNEQFF. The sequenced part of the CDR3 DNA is TGTGCCAGTAACTTGGGGGCTAGAGGGCCCTACGACAATGAG.

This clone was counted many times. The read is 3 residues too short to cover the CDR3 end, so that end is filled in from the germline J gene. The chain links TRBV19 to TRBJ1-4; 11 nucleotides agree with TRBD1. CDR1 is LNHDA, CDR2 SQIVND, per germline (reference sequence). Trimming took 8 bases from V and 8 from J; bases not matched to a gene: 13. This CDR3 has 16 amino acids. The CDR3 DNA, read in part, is TGTGCCAGTTCGGACAGGGGGCTCGGTTCGGGCGAAAAA. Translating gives CASSDRGLGSGEK. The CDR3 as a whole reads CASSDRGLGSGEKLFF.

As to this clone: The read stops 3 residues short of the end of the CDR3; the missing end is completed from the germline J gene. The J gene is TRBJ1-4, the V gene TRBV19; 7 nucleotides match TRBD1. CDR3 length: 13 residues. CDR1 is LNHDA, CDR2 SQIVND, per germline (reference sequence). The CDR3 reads CASSIGQASPLFF. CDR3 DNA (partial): TGTGCCAGTAGTATCGGACAGGCTTCACCA. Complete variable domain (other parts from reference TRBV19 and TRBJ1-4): DGGITQSPKYLFRKEGQNVTLSCEQNLNHDAMYWYRQDPGQGLRLIYYSQIVNDFQKGDIAEGYSVSREKKESFPLTVTSAQKNPTAFYLCASSIGQASPLFFGSGTQLSVL.